Listed below are T cell receptor beta chains from one sample, sequenced in a study of blood T cell repertoires in COVID-19. Here immunoSEQ multiplex PCR was the method, and the copy in TCRdb shows in-frame clones only, minus some. The repertoire holds about 180,000 clones, with roughly 82% as singletons. Sequencing used peripheral blood. These receptors were obtained from a woman aged 70-85 years with acute or convalescent COVID-19. The CDR3 runs from the conserved cysteine through the conserved F or W. D genes are given only for firm matches. Clone size, where shown, is once, few, many, or a class for clones that have expanded.

>NA|TRBJ2-2|TRBD2|TRBV4-3
CASSQDLGAGGRAGELFF
TGCGCCAGCAGCCAAGACCTAGGCGCGGGAGGGCGGGCCGGGGAGCTGTTTTTT
>NA|TRBJ1-1|NA|TRBV4-3
CASSQDYGRPNTEAFF
TGCGCCAGCAGCCAAGATTACGGCAGGCCGAACACTGAAGCTTTCTTT
>few|TRBJ1-6|TRBD1|TRBV19
CASSTGQGISPLHF
TGTGCCAGTAGTACGGGACAGGGTATTTCACCCCTCCACTTT
>once|TRBJ1-1|NA|TRBV9
CASSATDSF
TGTGCCAGCAGCGCAACGGACAGTTTT
>NA|TRBJ1-2|NA|TRBV5-1
CASSLDGGANGYTF
TGCGCCAGCAGCTTGGATGGGGGGGCGAATGGCTACACCTTC
>NA|TRBJ1-2|NA|TRBV3-1/TRBV3-2
CASSQTPTPRYGYTF
TGTGCCAGCAGCCAAACTCCGACTCCTCGGTATGGCTACACCTTC
>NA|TRBJ1-2|TRBD1|TRBV5-6
CASSLGRGSWYGYTF
TGTGCCAGCAGCTTAGGCAGGGGGTCATGGTATGGCTACACCTTC
>NA|TRBJ1-1|NA|TRBV6-2/TRBV6-3
CASSWRVNTEAFF
TGTGCCAGCAGTTGGAGGGTTAACACTGAAGCTTTCTTT
>few|TRBJ2-7|NA|TRBV7-2
CASSSGRGYEQYF
TGTGCCAGCAGCTCCGGACGGGGGTACGAGCAGTACTTC
>NA|TRBJ2-7|NA|TRBV6-5
CASSPQGGGYEQYF
TGTGCCAGCAGTCCACAGGGGGGGGGCTACGAGCAGTACTTC
>NA|TRBJ2-1|NA|TRBV5-1
CASSPPSDSYNEQFF
TGCGCCAGCAGCCCTCCTAGCGACTCCTACAATGAGCAGTTCTTC
>NA|TRBJ1-1|NA|TRBV6-5
CASSTYDEAFF
TGTGCCAGCAGCACTTACGATGAAGCTTTCTTT
>NA|TRBJ1-1|TRBD1|TRBV19
CASSIAQGAGTEAFF
TGTGCCAGTAGTATAGCGCAGGGGGCCGGCACTGAAGCTTTCTTT
>NA|TRBJ1-5|NA|TRBV5-4
CASSFGSNQPQHF
TGTGCCAGCAGCTTTGGCAGCAATCAGCCCCAGCATTTT
>NA|TRBJ1-2|TRBD1|TRBV6-4
CASSDRGGTGSVVDYGYTF
TGTGCCAGCAGTGACCGGGGGGGGACAGGGTCGGTGGTGGACTATGGCTACACCTTC
>NA|TRBJ1-2|TRBD1|TRBV25-1
CASSWTGDGYTF
TGTGCCAGCAGTTGGACAGGGGATGGCTACACCTTC
>few|TRBJ2-7|TRBD2|TRBV19
CASSLRGGSFGFISYEQYF
TGTGCCAGTAGTCTGCGGGGGGGTTCCTTTGGTTTTATCTCCTACGAGCAGTACTTC
>NA|TRBJ2-7|NA|TRBV19
CASSQRGGPHF
TGTGCCAGTAGTCAACGCGGGGGCCCTCACTTC
>once|TRBJ1-4|NA|TRBV7-9
CASSSQGQPNEKLFF
TGTGCCAGCAGCTCTCAGGGTCAGCCTAATGAAAAACTGTTTTTT
>NA|TRBJ1-3|NA|TRBV30
CAWGVKGIGNTIYF
TGTGCCTGGGGAGTTAAGGGGATCGGAAACACCATATATTTT
>NA|TRBJ1-5|NA|TRBV28
CASSFGGSRQPQHF
TGTGCCAGCAGTTTCGGGGGGTCCCGTCAGCCCCAGCATTTT
>NA|TRBJ1-1|TRBD1|TRBV18
CASSPGTAATGNTEAFF
TGTGCCAGCTCACCGGGGACAGCCGCTACGGGAAACACTGAAGCTTTCTTT
>NA|TRBJ1-2|TRBD1|TRBV3-1/TRBV3-2
CASSQPGGNYGYTF
TGTGCCAGCAGCCAACCAGGGGGAAACTATGGCTACACCTTC
>NA|TRBJ1-2|NA|TRBV30
CAWSRDSNYGYTF
TGTGCCTGGAGCAGAGACAGCAACTATGGCTACACCTTC
>NA|TRBJ1-4|TRBD1|TRBV18
CASSLGEDRIEKLFF
TGTGCCAGCTCCTTAGGCGAGGACAGGATTGAAAAACTGTTTTTT
>NA|TRBJ2-7|NA|TRBV4-3
CASSLGLNQDEQYF
TGCGCCAGCAGCCTGGGTCTTAACCAGGACGAGCAGTACTTC
>NA|TRBJ2-1|NA|TRBV29-1
CSAATFNEQFF
TGCAGCGCTGCGACATTCAATGAGCAGTTCTTC
>NA|TRBJ2-7|TRBD2|TRBV28
CASSYSQGLGEQYF
TGTGCCAGCAGTTACAGTCAGGGACTAGGCGAGCAGTACTTC
>few|TRBJ2-3|TRBD2|TRBV6-5
CASSIAGRTDTQYF
TGTGCCAGCAGCATAGCGGGGCGCACAGATACGCAGTATTTT
>NA|TRBJ2-7|NA|TRBV3-1/TRBV3-2
CASSQNRVGEQYF
TGTGCCAGCAGCCAGAACAGGGTCGGCGAGCAGTACTTC
>NA|TRBJ2-5|TRBD2|TRBV12-3/TRBV12-4
CASSGTKETQYF
TGTGCCAGCAGTGGGACTAAAGAGACCCAGTACTTC
>few|TRBJ1-4|NA|TRBV12-3/TRBV12-4
CASRRGGEKLFF
TGTGCCAGCAGGAGAGGTGGGGAAAAACTGTTTTTT
>once|TRBJ2-4|TRBD2|TRBV5-1
CASSSATSRSTKGIIQYF
TGCGCCAGCAGTTCAGCGACTAGCCGATCCACAAAGGGAATCATTCAGTACTTC
>NA|TRBJ1-2|NA|TRBV2
CASSVSRGGYTF
TGTGCCAGCAGTGTGTCTCGAGGGGGCTACACCTTC
>once|TRBJ1-2|NA|TRBV19
CASRASGTYYGYTF
TGTGCCAGTAGAGCCTCCGGGACTTACTATGGCTACACCTTC
>NA|TRBJ2-1|NA|TRBV5-1
CASSLGESRYNEQFF
TGCGCCAGCAGCTTGGGAGAGAGTCGCTACAATGAGCAGTTCTTC
>few|TRBJ2-5|NA|TRBV7-2
CASSLQGQYQETQYF
TGTGCCAGCAGCTTACAGGGCCAGTACCAAGAGACCCAGTACTTC
>NA|TRBJ1-6|TRBD1|TRBV5-6
CASSLVTGGKGNSPLHF
TGTGCCAGCAGCCTAGTAACAGGGGGGAAAGGGAATTCACCCCTCCACTTT
>NA|TRBJ2-4|NA|TRBV14
CASSQVPGLSQYF
TGTGCCAGCAGCCAAGTCCCGGGACTGAGTCAGTACTTC
>NA|TRBJ1-5|TRBD1|TRBV6-2/TRBV6-3
CASSWDSGNQPQHF
TGTGCCAGCAGTTGGGACAGCGGCAATCAGCCCCAGCATTTT
>NA|TRBJ1-2|TRBD1|TRBV30
CASDRGFLYGYTF
TGTGCCTCGGACAGGGGATTCCTCTATGGCTACACCTTC
>NA|TRBJ2-7|TRBD1|TRBV9
CASSSDVGTGYEQYF
TGTGCCAGCAGCAGCGATGTAGGGACAGGGTACGAGCAGTACTTC
>NA|TRBJ2-2|NA|TRBV5-1
CASSLDRANTGELFF
TGCGCCAGCAGCTTGGACAGGGCGAACACCGGGGAGCTGTTTTTT
>NA|TRBJ2-1|TRBD2|TRBV7-2
CASSREGTSGYEQFF
TGTGCCAGCAGCAGAGAAGGGACTAGCGGGTATGAGCAGTTCTTC
>NA|TRBJ2-1|TRBD2|TRBV2
CASPRTPTSGAVGEQFF
TGTGCCAGCCCCAGGACCCCCACTAGCGGGGCCGTCGGAGAGCAGTTCTTC
>NA|TRBJ1-5|NA|TRBV28
CASSTEDNQPQHF
TGTGCCAGCAGCACGGAGGACAATCAGCCCCAGCATTTT
>NA|TRBJ2-7|NA|TRBV5-1
CASSPTAGSSYEQYF
TGCGCCAGCAGCCCTACTGCGGGAAGCTCCTACGAGCAGTACTTC
>NA|TRBJ2-5|NA|TRBV20-1
CSATQETQYF
TGCAGTGCTACTCAAGAGACCCAGTACTTC
>NA|TRBJ2-5|NA|TRBV11-3
CASSILEGTQYF
TGTGCCAGCAGCATTCTCGAGGGGACCCAGTACTTC
>NA|TRBJ1-6|TRBD1|TRBV5-1
CASSSIQGAGNSPLHF
TGCGCCAGCAGCTCGATACAGGGGGCAGGAAATTCACCCCTCCACTTT
>NA|TRBJ1-2|TRBD1|TRBV7-2
CASSFLGQPGYTF
TGTGCCAGCAGCTTCCTGGGACAGCCTGGCTACACCTTC
>NA|TRBJ1-1|NA|TRBV28
CASSLEDRYEAFF
TGTGCCAGCAGTTTAGAGGACAGATATGAAGCTTTCTTT
>NA|TRBJ2-3|TRBD1|TRBV5-1
CASSLAVGQGGDTQYF
TGCGCCAGCAGCTTGGCCGTGGGACAGGGTGGTGATACGCAGTATTTT
>NA|TRBJ1-6|TRBD1|TRBV18
CASSPPGQGYNSPLHF
TGTGCCAGCTCACCACCGGGACAGGGGTATAATTCACCCCTCCACTTT